This T cell receptor (beta chain) was recovered during a study of blood T cell repertoires in COVID-19. Across the study: Researchers got acute and convalescent COVID-19 samples from the United States, Italy and Spain.

TCRdb's copy holds only in-frame clones and misses some; the assay was immunoSEQ multiplex PCR. The table lists 110,000 or so clones, roughly 83% of them singletons. The CDR3 totals 15 residues. V was shortened by 5 bases and J by 4 bases, with 17 bases between the two germline ends. Germline values: CDR1 SGHTA, CDR2 FQGNSA. The clonotype originates from a woman in her sixties or seventies with acute or convalescent COVID-19. Sequencing input: peripheral blood. V is TRBV7-2 and J is TRBJ1-1; no clear D. CDR3 region: CASSPNRRESTEAFF. The CDR3, as DNA: TGTGCCAGCAGCCCCAACAGACGGGAGAGCACTGAAGCTTTCTTT.